The present entry profiles one TCR beta chain with its context. Trimming shortened V by 6 bases and J by 0 bases, and 13 bases separated the two germline ends. The germline CDR1 and CDR2 sequences are SGHTA and FQGNSA. CDR3 length: 15 amino acids. With a J-beta primer mix and a sample-barcoded 5' primer, a second PCR ran about 6 to 11 cycles. TCRdb independently ran MiXCR on the 5' RACE reads; one entry per CDR3 protein. The table lists fewer than 900,000 distinct CDR3 sequences, 43% of them singletons. This specimen comes from a study of blood T cells in healthy people across ages. Healthy Caucasians from Russia aged about 6 to 95 served as donors.

The gene calls are TRBV7-2 and TRBJ2-3; D is ambiguous. The sample taken for sequencing was blood. This sequence originates from a woman in her sixties or seventies in good health. The CDR3 is CASRPTGGSTDTQYF. CDR3 in DNA: TGTGCCAGCAGACCCACTGGCGGAAGCACAGATACGCAGTATTTT. Complete variable domain (other parts from reference TRBV7-2 and TRBJ2-3): GAGVSQSPSNKVTEKGKDVELRCDPISGHTALYWYRQSLGQGLEFLIYFQGNSAPDKSGLPSDRFSAERTGGSVSTLTIQRTQQEDSAVYLCASRPTGGSTDTQYFGPGTRLTVL.